These 2 T cell receptor beta chains came from one sample sequenced in a study of blood T cell repertoires in COVID-19. The table came from immunoSEQ multiplex PCR; TCRdb's copy has only in-frame clones and leaves some out. The sample lists roughly 200,000 clones; roughly 80% were seen once. Sequencing used peripheral blood. The receptors were gathered from a man aged 45 to 65 with active or convalescent COVID-19.

The rearrangement uses TRBV20-1 and TRBJ2-1; TRBD2 matches at 8 bases. V gave up 3 bases and J gave up 9 bases; unmatched junction bases: 19. Looked up from germline, CDR1 is DFQATT and CDR2 is SNEGSKA (reference sequence). The CDR3 spans 17 residues. CDR3 sequence reads: CSASSISGGGTNGEQFF. The DNA for the CDR3 is TGCAGTGCTAGTTCTATTTCGGGGGGGGGAACTAACGGTGAGCAGTTCTTC.

The CDR3 loop is CASSVVDREAETQYF. CDR3 nucleotides: TGTGCCAGCAGCGTAGTCGACAGGGAGGCAGAGACCCAGTACTTC. The chain combines TRBV9 with TRBJ2-5; a weak D match, TRBD1 (7 bases). This CDR3 has 15 amino acids. Trimming shortened V by 0 bases and J by 4 bases, and 13 bases separated the two germline ends. Germline CDR1 and CDR2: SGDLS and YYNGEE.